This is a list of T cell receptor beta chains from one sample in a study of tumor and adjacent non-tumor tissue in lung cancer. TCRdb analysed the multiplex PCR reads with MiXCR anew, one entry per CDR3 protein. The sample includes about 86,000 distinct CDR3 sequences, more than 65% of them seen just once. The sample was distant non-tumor lung tissue. These receptors all stem from a woman aged 50 to 60 with non-small cell lung cancer. Each CDR3 is given with its conserved first and last residue. The order of the fields is CDR3 protein, CDR3 DNA, clone size, D gene, J gene, V gene. D genes are given only for firm matches. The size entry is marked missing in some rows and otherwise reads once, few, many or a size class.

CSAEDEGSSGSFPGELFF,TGCAGCGCGGAAGATGAAGGATCTAGCGGGAGTTTTCCCGGGGAGCTGTTTTTT,NA,TRBD2,TRBJ2-2,TRBV29-1
CDSSSPPGNEQFF,TGTGACAGCAGCTCTCCACCGGGCAATGAGCAGTTCTTC,NA,NA,TRBJ2-1,TRBV5-4
CVSSSRDSPYEQYF,TGTGTCAGCAGTAGCCGGGACAGCCCCTACGAGCAGTACTTC,NA,TRBD1,TRBJ2-7,TRBV6-6
CASSPGEGRFRNIQYF,TGTGCCAGCAGTCCCGGGGAGGGCAGGTTTAGAAACATTCAGTACTTC,few,TRBD2,TRBJ2-4,TRBV6-6
CANGPRQEGSYEQHF,TGTGCCAACGGTCCCCGACAGGAGGGGTCCTACGAGCAGCACTTC,NA,NA,TRBJ2-7,TRBV12-3/TRBV12-4
CASSERLEGYEQCF,TGTGCCAGCAGTGAACGTTTAGAGGGCTACGAGCAGTGCTTC,NA,NA,TRBJ2-7,TRBV6-1
CTISDRGGERFGEQYF,TGTACCATCAGTGATAGAGGAGGAGAGAGGTTCGGGGAGCAGTACTTC,NA,NA,TRBJ2-7,TRBV10-3
CASNLEPGANTEVFF,TGTGCCAGCAACTTAGAGCCGGGGGCTAACACTGAAGTTTTCTTT,few,NA,TRBJ1-1,TRBV11-2
CNVEGVRTGEQFF,TGCAACGTTGAGGGGGTTAGGACAGGTGAGCAGTTCTTT,few,TRBD1,TRBJ2-3,TRBV29-1
CASWSGNAYDQYF,TGTGCCAGCTGGAGCGGTAATGCCTACGACCAATACTTC,NA,NA,TRBJ2-7,TRBV6-5
CASSGGPGDSEQFF,TGCGCCAGCAGCGGGGGGCCAGGGGACTCTGAGCAGTTCTTC,NA,NA,TRBJ2-1,TRBV5-1
CVSSEWGKQFF,TGTGTTAGCAGTGAGTGGGGTAAGCAGTTCTTC,NA,NA,TRBJ2-1,TRBV6-1
CASSYGGGNGELFF,TGTGCCAGCAGTTACGGGGGGGGGAACGGGGAGCTGTTTTTT,many,TRBD2,TRBJ2-2,TRBV6-5
CSVLTWRGNEQYF,TGCAGCGTCCTTACGTGGAGGGGAAACGAGCAGTACTTC,NA,NA,TRBJ2-7,TRBV29-1
CASSTTGTRVEFGYFF,TGTGCCAGCAGTACCACTGGGACTAGGGTTGAATTTGGGTACTTCTTC,NA,TRBD2,TRBJ2-1,TRBV28
CSARDLQEGELFF,TGCAGTGCTAGAGATCTTCAAGAGGGGGAACTGTTTTTT,many,NA,TRBJ1-4,TRBV20-1
CASSQGVTSGRSDTQYF,TGCGCCAGCAGCCAAGGAGTGACTAGCGGGAGGTCAGATACGCAGTATTTT,many,TRBD2,TRBJ2-3,TRBV4-1
CANSVNLGQGARTQYF,TGTGCCAACAGTGTGAACCTGGGACAGGGGGCTCGGACCCAGTACTTC,NA,TRBD1,TRBJ2-5,TRBV6-2/TRBV6-3
CASSKCLVEYNNEQFF,TGTGCCAGCAGCAAATGTTTAGTGGAATACAACAATGAACAGTTCTTC,NA,NA,TRBJ2-1,TRBV4-2
CANSYGDEQYF,TGTGCCAACAGTTATGGAGACGAGCAGTACTTC,NA,NA,TRBJ2-7,TRBV6-2/TRBV6-3
CASTTGLAGSYEQYF,TGTGCCAGTACCACGGGACTAGCGGGCTCCTACGAGCAGTACTTC,many,TRBD2,TRBJ2-7,TRBV7-2
CASTLGSEVTQYF,TGTGCAAGCACCTTAGGGTCGGAGGTTACGCAGTATTTT,NA,NA,TRBJ2-3,TRBV11-2
CAGTGLAGADTQYF,TGTGCCGGCACGGGACTAGCGGGTGCAGATACGCAGTATTTT,few,TRBD2,TRBJ2-3,TRBV6-1
CASSVRANTGELFF,TGTGCCAGCAGCGTGCGCGCGAACACCGGGGAGCTGTTTTTT,NA,NA,TRBJ2-2,TRBV9
CASCSGAGTEAFF,TGTGCCAGCTGTTCGGGGGCAGGGACTGAAGCTTTCTTT,NA,NA,TRBJ1-1,TRBV6-4
CAISGPSGGSTGELFF,TGTGCCATCAGTGGTCCTAGCGGGGGGAGCACTGGGGAGCTGTTTTTT,NA,TRBD2,TRBJ2-2,TRBV10-3
CSSSLGSEDTQYF,TGTTCCAGCAGCTTAGGCTCGGAGGATACGCAGTACTTT,NA,NA,TRBJ2-3,TRBV11-2
CSVERQQYGYTF,TGCAGTGTTGAAAGACAGCAATATGGCTACACCTTC,NA,NA,TRBJ1-2,TRBV29-1
CPGSQVASGLSDTQYF,TGCCCCGGCAGCCAAGTCGCTAGCGGGTTGTCAGATACGCAGTATTTT,NA,TRBD2,TRBJ2-3,TRBV4-1
CAIKGINSYEQYF,TGTGCCATCAAAGGGATCAATAGCTACGAGCAATACTTC,once,NA,TRBJ2-7,TRBV10-3
CSVVKSGDKQYF,TGCAGCGTTGTGAAGTCGGGGGACAAGCAGTACTTC,NA,NA,TRBJ2-7,TRBV29-1
CVSSAQGHTDTQHF,TGTGTCAGCAGCGCCCAGGGACACACAGATACGCAGCATTTT,few,NA,TRBJ1-5,TRBV6-6
CASRPGLAVTRELFF,TGTGCCAGCAGACCGGGATTAGCAGTCACCCGGGAGCTGTTTTTT,NA,NA,TRBJ2-2,TRBV6-2/TRBV6-3
CATIVHSTDTFF,TGTGCCACCATTGTACATAGCACTGATACTTTCTTT,NA,NA,TRBJ1-1,TRBV6-1
CASSQGWRESLTGELFF,TGTGCCAGCAGCCAAGGTTGGCGGGAGAGCCTCACCGGGGAGCTGTTTTTT,NA,TRBD2,TRBJ2-2,TRBV14
CTSSQVPARGGKETQYF,TGCACCAGCAGCCAAGTTCCAGCTAGGGGCGGTAAGGAGACCCAGTACTTC,NA,NA,TRBJ2-5,TRBV1
CASSPGLAGDQETQYF,TGTGCCAGCAGTCCCGGACTAGCGGGCGACCAAGAGACCCAGTACTTC,many,TRBD2,TRBJ2-5,TRBV9
CASSPPGPNQSQHF,TGTGCCAGCAGCCCACCGGGACCCAATCAGTCCCAGCATTTT,NA,NA,TRBJ1-5,TRBV28
CASRFSGTRRDTQYF,TGTGCCAGCAGATTTTCCGGGACGAGAAGAGATACCCAGTACTTC,NA,NA,TRBJ2-5,TRBV6-1
CASSQPDRVAQAFF,TGCGCCAGCAGCCAACCGGACAGGGTCGCTCAAGCTTTCTTT,NA,TRBD1,TRBJ1-1,TRBV4-1
CASWENPGAHSYEQYF,TGTGCCAGCTGGGAAAATCCGGGGGCTCACTCCTACGAGCAGTACTTC,few,NA,TRBJ2-7,TRBV11-1
CAWSVVYEQYF,TGTGCTTGGAGTGTAGTCTACGAGCAGTACTTC,few,NA,TRBJ2-7,TRBV30
CGGSLGTSGKETQYF,TGTGGCGGCAGCTTAGGGACTAGCGGGAAAGAGACCCAGTACTTC,NA,TRBD2,TRBJ2-5,TRBV11-2
CACSGSGDNEQFF,TGCGCCTGCAGCGGAAGCGGGGACAATGAGCAGTTCTTC,NA,TRBD2,TRBJ2-1,TRBV5-1
CSAPWTSGRVGTQYF,TGCAGTGCTCCCTGGACTAGCGGCCGCGTAGGGACCCAGTACTTC,NA,TRBD2,TRBJ2-5,TRBV20-1
CASTISGIYIEQFF,TGTGCCAGCACCATTAGCGGTATCTACATTGAGCAATTCTTC,NA,NA,TRBJ2-1,TRBV11-2
CASSHSKGLNMNTEAFF,TGTGCCAGCAGTCATTCCAAGGGACTGAACATGAACACTGAAGCTTTCTTT,NA,NA,TRBJ1-1,TRBV12-3/TRBV12-4
CPSSLLQGDNRPQHF,TGTCCCAGCAGTTTATTACAGGGGGACAATCGGCCCCAGCATTTT,NA,TRBD1,TRBJ1-5,TRBV28
CASRTGDRNTEAFF,TGTGCCAGCAGAACAGGGGATAGGAACACTGAAGCATTCTTT,NA,TRBD1,TRBJ1-1,TRBV28
CASSTTPSTGDDQFF,TGTGCCAGCAGCACGACACCTTCGACGGGCGATGATCAGTTCTTC,NA,NA,TRBJ2-1,TRBV11-1
CAWRRFFRGFDSYEQYF,TGTGCCTGGAGACGTTTTTTTAGGGGTTTCGACTCCTACGAGCAGTATTTC,NA,NA,TRBJ2-7,TRBV30
CASGLNTGELLF,TGTGCCAGCGGCCTCAACACCGGGGAGCTGTTATTT,NA,NA,TRBJ2-2,TRBV12-3/TRBV12-4
CASSFGSRQGSIDTQYF,TGTGCCAGCAGCTTCGGATCTCGGCAGGGTAGCATAGATACGCAGTATTTT,NA,NA,TRBJ2-3,TRBV5-4
CASSSASQAGEKLFF,TGTGCCAGCAGTTCCGCGAGCCAGGCGGGGGAAAAACTGTTTTTT,NA,NA,TRBJ1-4,TRBV28
CSVQWGSEQYF,TGCAGTGTCCAGTGGGGGTCCGAGCAGTACTTC,NA,NA,TRBJ2-7,TRBV20-1
CASSVGRDSSYEQYF,TGTGCCAGCAGTGTGGGCCGGGATAGCTCCTATGAGCAGTACTTC,NA,NA,TRBJ2-7,TRBV5-4
CASSQIAGGGSYIEQFF,TGCGCCAGCAGCCAGATAGCGGGAGGGGGCTCCTACATTGAGCAGTTCTTC,NA,TRBD2,TRBJ2-1,TRBV4-1
CATSKMFADYGYTF,TGTGCCACCAGTAAGATGTTTGCTGACTATGGCTACACCTTC,NA,NA,TRBJ1-2,TRBV24-1
CASSSAGSELYEQYF,TGTGCCAGCAGTTCAGCTGGGTCGGAGCTCTACGAGCAGTACTTC,NA,NA,TRBJ2-7,TRBV12-3/TRBV12-4